The following is a T cell receptor (beta chain) sequence with its context. The data derive from a study of blood T cell repertoires in COVID-19. Background on the study: Both acute and convalescent COVID-19 samples were obtained from the United States, Italy and Spain.

V lost 5 bases, J lost 5 bases, and 16 bases lay in between. Germline values: CDR1 SGHAT, CDR2 FQDESV (reference sequence). The CDR3 covers 14 residues. Authors' processing steps: Amplifying reference gene primers gave estimates of nucleated cell counts. Profiling relied on immunoSEQ multiplex PCR, and the TCRdb table lists in-frame clones only, not all of them. V, J and clone size derive from that table, while D and trimming were established from the DNA sequence. The sample includes 250,000 to 350,000 clones, approximately 88% of them seen just once. The rearrangement uses TRBV11-1 and TRBJ2-7; D might be TRBD2 (6 bases). The TCR sequence derives from a woman aged 40 to 50 who had recovered from COVID-19. Source material: peripheral blood. CDR3 region: CASSRQEGSNEQYF. CDR3 nucleotide sequence: TGTGCCAGCAGCCGGCAGGAGGGGTCCAACGAGCAGTACTTC. The whole variable domain, filled in from reference TRBV11-1 and TRBJ2-7, reads EAEVAQSPRYKITEKSQAVAFWCDPISGHATLYWYRQILGQGPELLVQFQDESVVDDSQLPKDRFSAERLKGVDSTLKIQPAELGDSAMYLCASSRQEGSNEQYFGPGTRLTVT.